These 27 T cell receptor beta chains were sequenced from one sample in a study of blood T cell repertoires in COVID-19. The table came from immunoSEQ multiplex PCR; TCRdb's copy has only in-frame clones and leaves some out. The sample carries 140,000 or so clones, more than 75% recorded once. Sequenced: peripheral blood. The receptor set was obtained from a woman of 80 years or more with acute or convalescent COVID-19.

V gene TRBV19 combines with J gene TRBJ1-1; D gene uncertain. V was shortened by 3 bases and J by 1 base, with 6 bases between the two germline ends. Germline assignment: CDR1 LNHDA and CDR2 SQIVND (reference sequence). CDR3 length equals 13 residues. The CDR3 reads CASSIRENTEAFF. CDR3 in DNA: TGTGCCAGTAGTATTCGGGAGAACACTGAAGCTTTCTTT.

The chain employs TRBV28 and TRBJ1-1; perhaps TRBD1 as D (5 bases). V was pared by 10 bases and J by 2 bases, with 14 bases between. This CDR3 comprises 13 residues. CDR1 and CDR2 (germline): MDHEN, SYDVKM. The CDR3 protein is CATLTTGNTEAFF. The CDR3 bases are TGTGCCACCTTGACCACAGGAAACACTGAAGCTTTCTTT.

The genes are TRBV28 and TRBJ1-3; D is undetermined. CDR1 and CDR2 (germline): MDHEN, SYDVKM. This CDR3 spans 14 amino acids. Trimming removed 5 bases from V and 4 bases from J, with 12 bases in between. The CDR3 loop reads CASSHIWSGNTIYF. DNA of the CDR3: TGTGCCAGCAGTCACATTTGGTCAGGAAACACCATATATTTT.

The CDR3 region is CASSEGGQGPPYNEQFF. The CDR3 nucleotides are TGTGCCAGCAGTGAGGGAGGGCAGGGGCCCCCCTACAATGAGCAGTTCTTC. The chain links TRBV2 to TRBJ2-1; TRBD2 is a possible D gene (7 bases). Trimming pared 3 bases from V and 2 bases from J, leaving 17 bases between. CDR1 is SNHLY and CDR2 is FYNNEI in the germline V gene. CDR3 length equals 17 residues.

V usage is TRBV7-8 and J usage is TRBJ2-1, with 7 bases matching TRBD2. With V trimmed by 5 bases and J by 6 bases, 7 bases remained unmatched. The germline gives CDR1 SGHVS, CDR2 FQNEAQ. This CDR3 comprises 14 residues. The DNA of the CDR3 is TGTGCCAGCAGCAGGTCCCTAGCGGCCAATGAGCAGTTCTTC. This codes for CASSRSLAANEQFF.

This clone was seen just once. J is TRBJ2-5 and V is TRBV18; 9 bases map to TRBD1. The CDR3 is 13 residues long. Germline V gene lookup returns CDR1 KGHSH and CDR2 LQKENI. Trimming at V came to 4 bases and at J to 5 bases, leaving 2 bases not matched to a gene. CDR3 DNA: TGTGCCAGCTCACGCGGACAGGGGGAGACCCAGTACTTC. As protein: CASSRGQGETQYF.

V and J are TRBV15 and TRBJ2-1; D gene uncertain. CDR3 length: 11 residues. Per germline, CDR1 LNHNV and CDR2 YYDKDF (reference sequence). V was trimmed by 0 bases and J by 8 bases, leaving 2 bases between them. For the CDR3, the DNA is TGTGCCACCAGCAGAGACTATGAGCAGTTCTTC. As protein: CATSRDYEQFF.

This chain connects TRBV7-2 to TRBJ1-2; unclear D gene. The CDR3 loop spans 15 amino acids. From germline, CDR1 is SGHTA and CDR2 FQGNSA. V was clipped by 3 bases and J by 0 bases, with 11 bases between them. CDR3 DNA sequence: TGTGCCAGCAGCTTCCGGGTAGTTACTAACTATGGCTACACCTTC. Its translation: CASSFRVVTNYGYTF. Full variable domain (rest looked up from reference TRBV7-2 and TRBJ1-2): GAGVSQSPSNKVTEKGKDVELRCDPISGHTALYWYRQSLGQGLEFLIYFQGNSAPDKSGLPSDRFSAERTGGSVSTLTIQRTQQEDSAVYLCASSFRVVTNYGYTFGSGTRLTVV.

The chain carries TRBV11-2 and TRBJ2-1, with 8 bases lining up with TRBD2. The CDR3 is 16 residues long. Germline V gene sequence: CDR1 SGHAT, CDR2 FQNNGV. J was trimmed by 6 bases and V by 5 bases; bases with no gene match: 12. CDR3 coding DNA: TGTGCCAGCAGCACAATAGCGGGACTTCTTTTCAATGAGCAGTTCTTC. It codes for CASSTIAGLLFNEQFF.

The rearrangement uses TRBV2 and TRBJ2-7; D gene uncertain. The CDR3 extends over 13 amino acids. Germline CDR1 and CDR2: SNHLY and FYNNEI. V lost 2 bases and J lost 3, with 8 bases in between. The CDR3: CASSEPPRYEQYF. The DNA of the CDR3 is TGTGCCAGCAGTGAACCGCCGCGCTACGAGCAGTACTTC.

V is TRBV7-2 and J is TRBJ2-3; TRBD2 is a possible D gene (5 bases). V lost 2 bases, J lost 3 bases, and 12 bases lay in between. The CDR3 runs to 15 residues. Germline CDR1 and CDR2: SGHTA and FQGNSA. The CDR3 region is CASSLPLRVTDTQYF. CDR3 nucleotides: TGTGCCAGCAGCTTACCCCTGCGGGTGACAGATACGCAGTATTTT.

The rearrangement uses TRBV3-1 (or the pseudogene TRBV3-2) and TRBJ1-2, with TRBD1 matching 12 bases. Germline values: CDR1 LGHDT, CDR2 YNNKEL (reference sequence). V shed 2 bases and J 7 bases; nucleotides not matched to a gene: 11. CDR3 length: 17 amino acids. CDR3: CASSQSVRDRGLGGYTF. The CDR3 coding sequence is TGTGCCAGCAGCCAAAGTGTCAGGGACAGGGGGCTTGGTGGCTACACCTTC.

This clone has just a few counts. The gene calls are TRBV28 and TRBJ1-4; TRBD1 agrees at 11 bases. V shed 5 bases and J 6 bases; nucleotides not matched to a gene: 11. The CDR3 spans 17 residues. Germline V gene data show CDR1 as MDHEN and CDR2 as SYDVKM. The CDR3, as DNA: TGTGCCAGCAGTCCCAGGACAGGGGGCCTCAACTATGAAAAACTGTTTTTT. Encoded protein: CASSPRTGGLNYEKLFF.

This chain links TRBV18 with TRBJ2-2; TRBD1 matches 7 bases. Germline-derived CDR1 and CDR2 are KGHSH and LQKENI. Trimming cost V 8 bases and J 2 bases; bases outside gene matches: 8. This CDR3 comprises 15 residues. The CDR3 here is CASLQGPSNTGELFF. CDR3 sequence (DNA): TGTGCCAGCCTACAGGGGCCTAGCAACACCGGGGAGCTGTTTTTT.

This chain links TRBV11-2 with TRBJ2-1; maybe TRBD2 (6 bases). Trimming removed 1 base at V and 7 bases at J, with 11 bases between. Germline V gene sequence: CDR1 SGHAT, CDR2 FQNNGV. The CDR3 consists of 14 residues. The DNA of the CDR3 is TGTGCCAGCAGCTTAGGGCTAGCGATGAATGAGCAGTTCTTC. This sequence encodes CASSLGLAMNEQFF.

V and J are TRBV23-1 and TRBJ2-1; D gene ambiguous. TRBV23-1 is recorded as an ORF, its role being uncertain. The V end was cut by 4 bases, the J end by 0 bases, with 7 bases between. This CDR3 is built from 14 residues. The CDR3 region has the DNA TGCGCCAGCAGTCCCCGGTTCTCCTACAATGAGCAGTTCTTC. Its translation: CASSPRFSYNEQFF.

The chain's CDR3 is CATSAGINYGYTF. As DNA, the CDR3 is TGTGCCACCAGTGCCGGGATTAACTATGGCTACACCTTC. The chain uses TRBV24-1 and TRBJ1-2; D gene unclear. Germline assignment: CDR1 KGHDR and CDR2 SFDVKD. CDR3 size: 13 residues. Trimming pared 5 bases from V and 1 base from J, leaving 7 bases between.

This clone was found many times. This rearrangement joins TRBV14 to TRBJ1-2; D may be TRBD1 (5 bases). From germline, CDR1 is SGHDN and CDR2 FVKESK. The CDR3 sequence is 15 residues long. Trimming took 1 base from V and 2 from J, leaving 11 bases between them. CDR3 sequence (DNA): TGTGCCAGCAGCCAAGTCAGGGACTGGAACTATGGCTACACCTTC. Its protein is CASSQVRDWNYGYTF.

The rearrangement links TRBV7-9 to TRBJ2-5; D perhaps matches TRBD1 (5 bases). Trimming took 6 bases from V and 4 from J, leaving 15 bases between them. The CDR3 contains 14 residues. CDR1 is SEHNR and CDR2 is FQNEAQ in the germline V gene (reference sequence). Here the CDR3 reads CASSTLGAGETQYF. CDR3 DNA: TGTGCCAGCAGTACTTTAGGGGCTGGAGAGACCCAGTACTTC. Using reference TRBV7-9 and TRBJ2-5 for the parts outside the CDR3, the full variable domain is DTGVSQNPRHKITKRGQNVTFRCDPISEHNRLYWYRQTLGQGPEFLTYFQNEAQLEKSRLLSDRFSAERPKGSFSTLEIQRTEQGDSAMYLCASSTLGAGETQYFGPGTRLLVL.

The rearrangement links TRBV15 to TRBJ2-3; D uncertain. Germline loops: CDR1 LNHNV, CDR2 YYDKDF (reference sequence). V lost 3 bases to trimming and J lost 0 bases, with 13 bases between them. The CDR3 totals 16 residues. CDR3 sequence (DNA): TGTGCCACCAGCAGGTCCTTATGGCGGAGCACAGATACGCAGTATTTT. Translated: CATSRSLWRSTDTQYF.

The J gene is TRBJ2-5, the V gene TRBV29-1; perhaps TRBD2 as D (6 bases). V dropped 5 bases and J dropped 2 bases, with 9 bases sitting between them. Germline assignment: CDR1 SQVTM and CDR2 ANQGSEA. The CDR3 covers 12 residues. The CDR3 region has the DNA TGCAGCGTTTTTGGGGGGCAAGAGACCCAGTACTTC. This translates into CSVFGGQETQYF.

CDR3 in amino acids: CATSDSYRESGETQYF. The CDR3 DNA sequence: TGTGCCACCAGTGATTCGTACAGAGAATCGGGGGAGACCCAGTACTTC. V is TRBV24-1 and J is TRBJ2-5, with D tentatively TRBD2 (5 bases). Trimming pared 2 bases from V and 5 bases from J, leaving 17 bases between. Germline V gene data show CDR1 as KGHDR and CDR2 as SFDVKD. CDR3 length: 16 residues.

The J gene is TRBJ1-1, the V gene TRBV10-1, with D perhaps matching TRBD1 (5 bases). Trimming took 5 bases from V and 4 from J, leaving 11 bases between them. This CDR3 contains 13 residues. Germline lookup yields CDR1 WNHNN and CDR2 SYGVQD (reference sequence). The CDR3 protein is CASSPGGRTEAFF. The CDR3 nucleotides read TGCGCCAGCAGTCCCGGGGGTCGCACTGAAGCTTTCTTT.

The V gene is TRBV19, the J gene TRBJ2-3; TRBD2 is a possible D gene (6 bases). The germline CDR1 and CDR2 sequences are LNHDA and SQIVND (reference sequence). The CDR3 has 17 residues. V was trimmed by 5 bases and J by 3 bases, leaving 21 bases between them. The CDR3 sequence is CASSLGLLYFTTDTQYF. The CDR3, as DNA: TGTGCCAGTAGTTTGGGACTCCTATACTTTACTACAGATACGCAGTATTTT.

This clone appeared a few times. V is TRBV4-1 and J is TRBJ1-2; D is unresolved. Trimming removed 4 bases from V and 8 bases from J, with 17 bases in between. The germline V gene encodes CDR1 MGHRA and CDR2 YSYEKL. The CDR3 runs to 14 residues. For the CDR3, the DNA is TGCGCCAGCAGCCCCAAGCGGGGTTTCGGGGGCTACACCTTC. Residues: CASSPKRGFGGYTF.

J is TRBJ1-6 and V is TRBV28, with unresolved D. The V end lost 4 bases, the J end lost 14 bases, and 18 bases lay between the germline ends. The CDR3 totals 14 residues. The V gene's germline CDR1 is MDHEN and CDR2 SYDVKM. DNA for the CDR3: TGTGCCAGCAGTTACGAGAGAGGGAGAAAAACCCTCCACTTT. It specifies CASSYERGRKTLHF.

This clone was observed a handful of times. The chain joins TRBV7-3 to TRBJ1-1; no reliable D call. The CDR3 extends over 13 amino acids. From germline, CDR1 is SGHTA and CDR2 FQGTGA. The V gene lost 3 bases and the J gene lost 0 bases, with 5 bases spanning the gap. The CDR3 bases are TGTGCCAGCAGCTTCTCCGTGAACACTGAAGCTTTCTTT. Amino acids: CASSFSVNTEAFF.